The clone carrying this T cell receptor (beta chain) turned up a few times. This CDR3 has 13 amino acids. CDR1 is SNHLY and CDR2 is FYNNEI in the germline V gene. The V and J ends lost 4 bases and 2 bases respectively, with 5 bases between them. These data originate in a study of metastatic and nonmetastatic thyroid tumors. TCRdb reanalyzed the PCR reads via MiXCR. Of tens of thousands of clones detected, 15% to 20% appear once; the ten largest clones hold roughly 12%. Every patient was untreated before thyroid surgery. This chain joins TRBV2 and TRBJ2-2, with unresolved D. The sequence was obtained from a male donor with papillary thyroid cancer or a benign thyroid nodule (not recorded which). Some clones in this sample may be carry-over from other donors' samples. Sequenced: blood. DNA for the CDR3: TGTGCCAGCAGTGGCTTCAACACCGGGGAGCTGTTTTTT. It specifies CASSGFNTGELFF.